A selection of T cell receptor beta chains follows, all from one sample in a study of blood T cell repertoires in COVID-19. Generated by immunoSEQ multiplex PCR, the TCRdb table keeps only in-frame clones and is missing some. Of around 370,000 clones listed, about 90% are singletons. The material sequenced was peripheral blood. The receptor source for this set is a woman aged 50 to 65 with COVID-19, enrolled during active disease. Both conserved end residues are trimmed from each CDR3. Clone size, where shown, is once, few, many, or a class for clones that have expanded.

size: NA; J: TRBJ2-1; V: TRBV9; CDR3: ASSQTRDRGTHNEQF
size: NA; J: TRBJ2-3; V: TRBV12-5; CDR3: ASGYAGAGTQY
size: once; J: TRBJ2-1; V: TRBV7-9; CDR3: ASSLGSSRQSRRAEQF
size: NA; J: TRBJ2-5; V: TRBV6-1; CDR3: ASSEYRGYQETQY
size: NA; J: TRBJ2-1; V: TRBV6-5; CDR3: ASSFDRSSYNEQF
size: NA; J: TRBJ2-3; V: TRBV3-1/TRBV3-2; CDR3: ASSQDRVAGVADTQY
size: NA; J: TRBJ1-5; V: TRBV27; CDR3: ASSPTRRQGRSSNQPQH
size: NA; J: TRBJ2-1; V: TRBV19; CDR3: ASSMGTAGNEQF
size: few; J: TRBJ2-2; V: TRBV6-5; CDR3: ASSYLVGGRTGELF
size: NA; J: TRBJ2-3; V: TRBV5-5; CDR3: ASSLSPRQTDTQY
size: NA; J: TRBJ2-5; V: TRBV30; CDR3: AWSVLGHSGETQY
size: NA; J: TRBJ1-4; V: TRBV30; CDR3: AWRIRDSFNEKLF
size: once; J: TRBJ1-1; V: TRBV7-9; CDR3: ASSFRGADEAF
size: NA; J: TRBJ2-1; V: TRBV5-1; CDR3: ASSWTLGGPSSYNEQF
size: NA; J: TRBJ1-6; V: TRBV28; CDR3: ASSWHRNQRNSPLH
size: NA; J: TRBJ1-1; V: TRBV7-2; CDR3: ASSFGLGRGLEAF
size: NA; J: TRBJ2-5; V: TRBV24-1; CDR3: ATSELGTSEETQY
size: NA; J: TRBJ2-7; V: TRBV7-6; CDR3: ASSVGTSGNYEQY
size: NA; J: TRBJ1-4; V: TRBV15; CDR3: ATRIGQGHEKLF
size: NA; J: TRBJ1-1; V: TRBV24-1; CDR3: ATSDRQGEETEAF
size: NA; J: TRBJ2-7; V: TRBV18; CDR3: ASSPGLFSYEQY
size: NA; J: TRBJ2-7; V: TRBV4-2; CDR3: ASSPTRGRQRILAGGGEQY
size: NA; J: TRBJ2-5; V: TRBV7-2; CDR3: ASSSTGTGEETQY
size: once; J: TRBJ2-1; V: TRBV20-1; CDR3: SASLGGRRF
size: NA; J: TRBJ1-2; V: TRBV10-1; CDR3: ATGDSNYGYT
size: NA; J: TRBJ2-1; V: TRBV10-3; CDR3: AISERALAGDNEQF
size: few; J: TRBJ1-6; V: TRBV30; CDR3: AWSVGGARSPLH
size: NA; J: TRBJ2-3; V: TRBV5-4; CDR3: ASSGTGSTDTQY
size: NA; J: TRBJ2-7; V: TRBV3-1/TRBV3-2; CDR3: ASSGLQNYEQY
size: once; J: TRBJ1-1; V: TRBV15; CDR3: ATSRTSGTGWPEAF
size: NA; J: TRBJ2-5; V: TRBV5-4; CDR3: ASSATGGRGVETQY
size: few; J: TRBJ1-1; V: TRBV18; CDR3: ASSGGAGTEAF
size: NA; J: TRBJ1-1; V: TRBV7-9; CDR3: ASSLVSKEPEAF
size: NA; J: TRBJ2-3; V: TRBV5-1; CDR3: ASSLAPQHLNGQNSTDTQY
size: NA; J: TRBJ2-3; V: TRBV30; CDR3: AWRTSGRAGAADTQY
size: NA; J: TRBJ2-7; V: TRBV6-5; CDR3: ASSIQGWEQY
size: NA; J: TRBJ2-2; V: TRBV5-8; CDR3: ASSLFVTGELF
size: once; J: TRBJ1-2; V: TRBV19; CDR3: ASTNAGVYGYT
size: few; J: TRBJ1-5; V: TRBV11-3; CDR3: ASSTKGQEKDSNQPQH
size: NA; J: TRBJ2-4; V: TRBV30; CDR3: AWRGGLAKNIQY
size: NA; J: TRBJ2-4; V: TRBV11-3; CDR3: ASSFGGSGAKNIQY
size: NA; J: TRBJ2-5; V: TRBV7-9; CDR3: ASSIRQGTETQY
size: NA; J: TRBJ1-2; V: TRBV7-9; CDR3: ASSAGGSANYGYT
size: NA; J: TRBJ1-2; V: TRBV5-1; CDR3: ASSLQSYGYT
size: NA; J: TRBJ2-1; V: TRBV19; CDR3: ARFYSGRDSNNEQF
size: once; J: TRBJ1-3; V: TRBV6-5; CDR3: ASSPGRSGNTIY
size: once; J: TRBJ1-3; V: TRBV23-1; CDR3: ASTRDSFSGNTIY